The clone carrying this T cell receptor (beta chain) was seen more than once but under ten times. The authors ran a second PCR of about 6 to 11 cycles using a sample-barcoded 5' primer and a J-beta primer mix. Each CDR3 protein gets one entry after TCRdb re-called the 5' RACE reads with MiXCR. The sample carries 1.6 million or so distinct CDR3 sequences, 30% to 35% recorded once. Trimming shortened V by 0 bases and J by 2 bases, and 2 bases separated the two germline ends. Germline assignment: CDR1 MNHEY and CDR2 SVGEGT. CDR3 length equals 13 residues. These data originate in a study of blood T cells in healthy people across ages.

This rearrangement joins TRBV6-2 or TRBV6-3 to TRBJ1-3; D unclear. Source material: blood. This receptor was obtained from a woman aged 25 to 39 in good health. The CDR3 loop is CASSYSTGNTIYF. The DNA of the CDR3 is TGTGCCAGCAGTTACTCGACTGGAAACACCATATATTTT.